This T cell receptor beta chain was sequenced during a study of shared clonotypes between healthy human individuals. Study-wide background: Donors consisted of two women and a few men between 18 and 49.

Trimming pared 6 bases from V and 1 base from J, leaving 11 bases between. The CDR3 is 14 residues long. Looked up from germline, CDR1 is SNHLY and CDR2 is FYNNEI. Into CD45RA+ naive and CD45RA-negative memory subsets, the CD4+ cells were split. Genomic DNA per cell subset filled all wells of several immunoSEQ plates. Original handling: Filtering differed since immunoSEQ provided only junctions, with no quality scores. Method: immunoSEQ multiplex PCR; TCRdb's copy keeps in-frame clones and lacks some. V and J calls and clone size are those listed in that table; D and trimming were worked out from the DNA. The sample has 2 million to 3 million clones; under 95% are singletons.

The source is a man between 18 and 35 years old in good health. Some clones in this sample may be carry-over from other donors' samples. The chain recombines TRBV2 with TRBJ2-3; D is ambiguous. Sequencing input: naive CD4+ T cells from PBMCs. Subset noted: CD45RA+ positively selected. The CDR3 reads CASSASWGTDTQYF. In DNA form, the CDR3 reads TGTGCCAGCAGCGCCTCCTGGGGCACAGATACGCAGTATTTT.